Listed below are T cell receptor beta chains from one sample, sequenced in a study of technical replicates of blood from several donors. Method: immunoSEQ multiplex PCR; TCRdb's copy keeps in-frame clones and lacks some. The sample holds about 100,000 clones, around 95% seen once. Sample: T cells isolated from PBMCs. These receptor sequences come from a human donor in good health. The CDR3 runs from the conserved cysteine through the conserved F or W. D genes are given only for firm matches. A clone size is listed for some rows: how often the clone was seen (once, few, many), or a class if it is expanded.

j_call	d_call	v_call	clone_size	cdr3_nt	cdr3_aa
TRBJ1-2	-	TRBV27	-	TGTGCCACTAAGTCAGGGGGCTACACCTTC	CATKSGGYTF
TRBJ1-1	-	TRBV9	-	TGTGCCAGCAGCGCCGGGGGGAACACTGAAGCTTTCTTT	CASSAGGNTEAFF
TRBJ1-4	-	TRBV19	-	TGTGCCAGTAGTATCCCTGAGAGCAAAAAACTGTTTTTT	CASSIPESKKLFF
TRBJ2-3	TRBD2	TRBV19	-	TGTGCCAGTAGTCAGGCTAGCGGGGGCGACACAGATACGCAGTATTTT	CASSQASGGDTDTQYF
TRBJ2-7	TRBD2	TRBV15	-	TGTGCCACCAGCACCTTGGACGTACCGGGAGGGACCCCCTACGAGCAGTACTTC	CATSTLDVPGGTPYEQYF
TRBJ2-3	-	TRBV29-1	-	TGCAGCGATTTAGGGGGAGATACGCAGTATTTT	CSDLGGDTQYF
TRBJ2-1	-	TRBV10-1	once	TGCGCCAGCAGTAATAGACTCGCCGCTTACAATGAGCAGTTCTTC	CASSNRLAAYNEQFF
TRBJ2-3	TRBD1	TRBV5-5	-	TGTGCCAGCAGCCGACAGGGGGTTAGGACAGATACGCAGTATTTT	CASSRQGVRTDTQYF
TRBJ1-2	-	TRBV16	-	TGTGCCAGCAGCCAATCGTATGAGATAGGACAGTACAACTATGGCTACACCTTC	CASSQSYEIGQYNYGYTF
TRBJ1-1	TRBD1	TRBV9	-	TGTGCCAGCAGCGTAGGAACGACCGCAGGGGGCGATGAAGCTTTCTTT	CASSVGTTAGGDEAFF
TRBJ1-6	-	TRBV5-8	-	TGTGCCAGCAGCTTATATGGGGGCTCACCCCTCCACTTT	CASSLYGGSPLHF
TRBJ1-2	-	TRBV2	-	TGTGCCAGCAGCACCACGACAGGAAACTATGGCTACACCTTC	CASSTTTGNYGYTF
TRBJ1-5	-	TRBV19	-	TGTGCCAGTAGTCCCGGGGGGTATCAGCCCCAGCATTTT	CASSPGGYQPQHF
TRBJ2-7	-	TRBV5-6	-	TGTGCCAGCAGCTTGGGTGTGGGACTCTACGAGCAGTACTTC	CASSLGVGLYEQYF
TRBJ2-7	TRBD2	TRBV28	-	TGTGCCAGCAGTTCTCGGTGGGGAGGGAAAGATAACGAGCAGTACTTC	CASSSRWGGKDNEQYF
TRBJ2-7	-	TRBV6-6	-	TGTGCCAGCAGTTATCAGGGGCACTACGAGCAGTACTTC	CASSYQGHYEQYF
TRBJ2-3	-	TRBV5-4	-	TGTGCCAGCAGCTTGGGGACTAGCACAGATACGCAGTATTTT	CASSLGTSTDTQYF
TRBJ2-5	TRBD1	TRBV4-1	-	TGCGCCAGCCAGGGGATCGGACAGGGGGCAATATTAGAGACCCAGTACTTC	CASQGIGQGAILETQYF
TRBJ2-7	TRBD1	TRBV6-4	-	TGTGCCAGCAGTTTATATCCGGGACAGGGGTTCGAGCAGTACTTC	CASSLYPGQGFEQYF
TRBJ2-3	-	TRBV29-1	-	TGCAGCGTTGAAGATCGCGGGAAAAGCACAGATACGCAGTATTTT	CSVEDRGKSTDTQYF
TRBJ2-7	-	TRBV18	-	TGTGCCAGCTCATCTCCCGATACCTACAGGGTCTCGGGGGAGCAGTACTTC	CASSSPDTYRVSGEQYF
TRBJ2-1	-	TRBV5-1	-	TGCGCCAGCAGCTTGGGTAGCGGACTACCCTACAATGAGCAGTTCTTC	CASSLGSGLPYNEQFF
TRBJ2-1	TRBD2	TRBV6-4	many	TGTGCCAGCAGTGACCGGGGACTAGCGGGGGGAGATGAGCAGTTCTTC	CASSDRGLAGGDEQFF
TRBJ1-1	TRBD1	TRBV7-6	once	TGTGCCAGCAGCTCGGGACAGGGGGTTCAACTTGCTTTCTTT	CASSSGQGVQLAFF
TRBJ2-7	TRBD2	TRBV4-2	-	TGTGCCAGCAGCGCCGTACTAGCGGGAGAATCTTATCAGTACTTC	CASSAVLAGESYQYF
TRBJ1-1	-	TRBV27	-	TGTGCCAGCAGTTTAGTGGCAGATTCATACAACACTGAAGCTTTCTTT	CASSLVADSYNTEAFF
TRBJ1-1	-	TRBV5-4	once	TGTGCCAGCAGCTTAGAAGGGGGTACTGAAGCTTTCTTT	CASSLEGGTEAFF
TRBJ2-1	TRBD2	TRBV15	-	TGTGCCACCAGCAGCCCCGGACTAGCGGGGGACGAGGAGTTCTTC	CATSSPGLAGDEEFF
TRBJ2-7	-	TRBV7-9	once	TGTGCCAGCAGCTTAGAACGGTTGGAGCAGTACTTC	CASSLERLEQYF
TRBJ2-1	TRBD2	TRBV4-2	-	TGTGCCAGCAGCCAACAGATCTCACTAGCGGGAGGTGATGAGCAGTTCTTC	CASSQQISLAGGDEQFF
TRBJ1-2	-	TRBV13	-	TGTGCCAGCATCCGCCCCCAGAGGACAGGCTACACCTTC	CASIRPQRTGYTF
TRBJ2-7	-	TRBV27	-	TGTGCCAGCTCTCGGGAAAATTACTACGAGCAGTACTTC	CASSRENYYEQYF
TRBJ1-2	-	TRBV29-1	-	TGCAGCGTTGAAAAAGACTCTTTTAACTATGGCTACACCTTC	CSVEKDSFNYGYTF
TRBJ2-7	-	TRBV18	-	TGTGCCAGCTCACCCGGCGACAGAACCTACGAGCAGTACTTC	CASSPGDRTYEQYF
TRBJ2-7	TRBD2	TRBV9	-	TGTGCCAGCAGCGTAGCTTCGGGGACTAGCGGGGTCCCCTACGAGCAGTACTTC	CASSVASGTSGVPYEQYF
TRBJ2-3	-	TRBV6-5	once	TGTGCCAGCAGTTACTCGAACTTTTTCGGCACAGATACGCAGTATTTT	CASSYSNFFGTDTQYF
TRBJ2-1	-	TRBV4-1	once	TGCGCCAGCAGCCAAGAGAACGGAGCTGGATACTCCTACAATGAGCAGTTCTTC	CASSQENGAGYSYNEQFF
TRBJ2-7	-	TRBV4-1	-	TGCGCCAGCAGCCAAGAACAGACAGGCCCCTACGAGCAGTACTTC	CASSQEQTGPYEQYF
TRBJ1-2	TRBD1	TRBV11-3	-	TGTGCCAGCAGCTTAGAGCCCGGGACAGGGGTTCATGGCTACACCTTC	CASSLEPGTGVHGYTF
TRBJ2-7	-	TRBV2	-	TGTGCCAGCAGTGTCGGGATCTACGAGCAGTACTTC	CASSVGIYEQYF
TRBJ2-7	-	TRBV6-1	-	TGTGCCAGCAGTGCTAGCGAGTCCTACGAGCAGTACTTC	CASSASESYEQYF
TRBJ2-7	-	TRBV6-5	-	TGTGCCAGCAGTTACGGTAACAGGGAAGGGGACGAGCAGTACTTC	CASSYGNREGDEQYF
TRBJ2-5	-	TRBV6-5	-	TGTGCCAGCAGTTACGACAAAGGAGAGACCCAGTACTTC	CASSYDKGETQYF
TRBJ1-1	-	TRBV2	-	TGTGCCAGCAGTGAACAGGGGCCCACGAACACTGAAGCTTTCTTT	CASSEQGPTNTEAFF
TRBJ1-2	TRBD1	TRBV2	-	TGTGCCAGCAGTAGGACAGGGTCCCTTAACTATGGCTACACCTTC	CASSRTGSLNYGYTF
TRBJ2-2	TRBD2	TRBV15	-	TGTGCCACCAGCAGAGAACTAGCGGTTACCGGGGAGCTGTTTTTT	CATSRELAVTGELFF
TRBJ1-1	-	TRBV5-1	-	TGCGCCAGCAGCTTTTATCAGGGATTGAACACTGAAGCTTTCTTT	CASSFYQGLNTEAFF
TRBJ2-1	-	TRBV5-6	-	TGTGCCAGCAGCTACCTCTTTACTACTACCTACAATGAGCAGTTCTTC	CASSYLFTTTYNEQFF